The T cell receptor beta chain described here comes from a study of blood T cell repertoires in COVID-19. Trimming cost V 3 bases and J 1 base, with 9 bases left between them. CDR3 length: 15 amino acids. Germline loops: CDR1 MNHEY, CDR2 SMNVEV (reference sequence). Sequencing was performed with immunoSEQ multiplex PCR; in TCRdb, only in-frame clones are kept and a portion is missing. This table has roughly 200,000 clones, around 83% appearing once. The sample was peripheral blood. The origin of this receptor is a woman older than 75 with acute or convalescent COVID-19. V and J are TRBV27 and TRBJ2-2; possibly TRBD2 for D (6 bases). CDR3 sequence reads: CASSFLAVNTGELFF. The CDR3 DNA reads as TGTGCCAGCAGTTTTTTAGCGGTGAACACCGGGGAGCTGTTTTTT.